The present TCR beta chain was sequenced within a study of vaccination effects on CD4 cells after COVID-19. General study points: Infection- and vaccine-induced clones contracted markedly late after vaccination. Convalescent patients were scarce, and early post-infection timepoints were absent.

Viral peptide pool expansion of antigen-specific CD4+ T cells preceded sequencing in the ViraFEST assay. Culture lasted about 10 days before CD4+ T cell isolation. Two-dose BNT162b2 or mRNA-1273 vaccination was given to participants. Nobody among the vaccine recipients had prior SARS-CoV-2 infection (nucleocapsid antibodies were negative). As to this clone: Antigen: not known.

TCRdb keeps only in-frame clones here, not all; method: immunoSEQ multiplex PCR. Seen here are about 59,000 clones, roughly 80% observed once, and the top ten hold roughly 2%. The CDR3 totals 15 residues. Per the germline V gene, CDR1 is SGHTA and CDR2 is FQGNSA. The trim removed 5 bases at V and 4 bases at J, leaving 7 bases unmatched. V usage is TRBV7-2 and J usage is TRBJ2-5, with 10 positions matching TRBD2. This clonotype originated in a human donor who received a COVID-19 vaccine. The sample here was CD4+ T cells from PBMCs cultured with HCoV-OC43 spike peptides, taken after COVID-19 vaccination. The subset denotes: HCoV-OC43 spike overlapping peptide pool stimulation. DNA of the CDR3: TGTGCCAGCAGCGCCAGCGGGGGGGCCTTAGAGACCCAGTACTTC. Its protein product is CASSASGGALETQYF.